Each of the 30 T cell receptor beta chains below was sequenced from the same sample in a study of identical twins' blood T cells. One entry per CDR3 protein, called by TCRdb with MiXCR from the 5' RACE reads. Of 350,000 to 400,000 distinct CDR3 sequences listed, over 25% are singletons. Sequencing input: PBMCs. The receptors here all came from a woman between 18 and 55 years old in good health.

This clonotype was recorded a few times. CDR3 sequence: CASSLGFQQTYSTDTQYF. The CDR3 bases are TGCGCCAGCAGCTTGGGGTTTCAACAGACTTATAGCACAGATACGCAGTATTTT. The chain joins TRBV5-1 to TRBJ2-3; the D is unclear. Trimming took off 0 bases at V and 0 bases at J, with 17 bases between the two ends. CDR1 SGHRS and CDR2 YFSETQ come from the germline V gene. The CDR3 length is 18 residues.

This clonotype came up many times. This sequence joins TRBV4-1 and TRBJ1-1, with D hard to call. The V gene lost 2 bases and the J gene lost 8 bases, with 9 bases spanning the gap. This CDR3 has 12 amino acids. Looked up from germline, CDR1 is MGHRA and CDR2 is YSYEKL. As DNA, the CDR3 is TGCGCCAGCAGCCAAACGACCTCCGAAGCTTTCTTT. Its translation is CASSQTTSEAFF.

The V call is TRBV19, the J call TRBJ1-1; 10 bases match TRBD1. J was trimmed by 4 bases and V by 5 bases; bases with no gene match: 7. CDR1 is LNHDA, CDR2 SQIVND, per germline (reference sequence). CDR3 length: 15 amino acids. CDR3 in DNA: TGTGCCAGTAGTGTTAGACAGGGGGCACGCACTGAAGCTTTCTTT. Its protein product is CASSVRQGARTEAFF. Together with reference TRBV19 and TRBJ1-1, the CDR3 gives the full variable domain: DGGITQSPKYLFRKEGQNVTLSCEQNLNHDAMYWYRQDPGQGLRLIYYSQIVNDFQKGDIAEGYSVSREKKESFPLTVTSAQKNPTAFYLCASSVRQGARTEAFFGQGTRLTVV.

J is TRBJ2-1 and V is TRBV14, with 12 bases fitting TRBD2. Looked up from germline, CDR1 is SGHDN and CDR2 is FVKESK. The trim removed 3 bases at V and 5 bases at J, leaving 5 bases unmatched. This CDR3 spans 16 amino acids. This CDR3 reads CASSHVTSGSDNEQFF. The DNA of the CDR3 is TGTGCCAGCAGCCACGTGACTAGCGGGAGCGACAATGAGCAGTTCTTC.

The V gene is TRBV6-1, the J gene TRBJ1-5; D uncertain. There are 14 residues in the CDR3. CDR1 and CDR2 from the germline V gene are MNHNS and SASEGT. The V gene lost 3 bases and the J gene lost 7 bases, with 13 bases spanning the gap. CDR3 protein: CASSDLASYQPQHF. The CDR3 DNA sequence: TGTGCCAGCAGTGATTTGGCATCATACCAGCCCCAGCATTTT.

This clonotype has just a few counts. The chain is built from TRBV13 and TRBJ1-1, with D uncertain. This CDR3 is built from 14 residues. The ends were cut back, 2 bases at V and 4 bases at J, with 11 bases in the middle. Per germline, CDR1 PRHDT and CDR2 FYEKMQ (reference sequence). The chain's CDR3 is CASSLRGTGTEAFF. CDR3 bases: TGTGCCAGCAGCTTACGAGGAACTGGCACTGAAGCTTTCTTT.

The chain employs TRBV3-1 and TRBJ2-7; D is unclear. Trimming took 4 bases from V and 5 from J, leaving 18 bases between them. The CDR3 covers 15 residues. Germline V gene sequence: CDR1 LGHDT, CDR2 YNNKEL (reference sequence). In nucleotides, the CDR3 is TGTGCCAGCAGCCTTAAACGCGACCTTAACCACGAGCAGTACTTC. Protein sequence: CASSLKRDLNHEQYF.

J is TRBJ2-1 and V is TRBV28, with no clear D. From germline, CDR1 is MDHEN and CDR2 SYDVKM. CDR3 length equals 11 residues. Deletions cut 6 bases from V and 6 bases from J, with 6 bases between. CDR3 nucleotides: TGTGCCAGCAGCGTCATCAATGAGCAGTTCTTC. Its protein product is CASSVINEQFF. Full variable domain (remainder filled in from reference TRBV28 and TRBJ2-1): DVKVTQSSRYLVKRTGEKVFLECVQDMDHENMFWYRQDPGLGLRLIYFSYDVKMKEKGDIPEGYSVSREKKERFSLILESASTNQTSMYLCASSVINEQFFGPGTRLTVL.

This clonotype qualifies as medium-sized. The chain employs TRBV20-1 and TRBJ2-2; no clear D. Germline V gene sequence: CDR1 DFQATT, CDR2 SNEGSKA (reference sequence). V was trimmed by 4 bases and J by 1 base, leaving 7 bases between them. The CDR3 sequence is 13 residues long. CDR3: CSATRLNTGELFF. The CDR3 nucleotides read TGCAGTGCTACCCGTCTGAACACCGGGGAGCTGTTTTTT.

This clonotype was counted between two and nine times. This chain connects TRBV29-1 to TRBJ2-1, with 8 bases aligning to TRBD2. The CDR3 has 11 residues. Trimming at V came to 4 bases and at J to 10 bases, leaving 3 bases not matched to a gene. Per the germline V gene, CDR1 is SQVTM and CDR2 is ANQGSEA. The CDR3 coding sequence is TGCAGCGTTGGGGGCGGGAGGGAGCAGTTCTTC. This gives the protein CSVGGGREQFF.

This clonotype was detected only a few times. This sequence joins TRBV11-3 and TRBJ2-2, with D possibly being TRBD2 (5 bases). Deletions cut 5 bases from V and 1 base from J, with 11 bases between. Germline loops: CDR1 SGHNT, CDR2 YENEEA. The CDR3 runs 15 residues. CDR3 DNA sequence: TGTGCCAGCAGCCCTTGGACTGAGAACACCGGGGAGCTGTTTTTT. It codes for CASSPWTENTGELFF.

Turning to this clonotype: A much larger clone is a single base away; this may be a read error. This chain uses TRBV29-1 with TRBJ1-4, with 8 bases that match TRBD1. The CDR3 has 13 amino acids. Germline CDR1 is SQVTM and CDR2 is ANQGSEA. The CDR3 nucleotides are TGCAGCGACGAACAGGGGGAAAATGAAAAACCGTTTTTT. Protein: CSDEQGENEKPFF.

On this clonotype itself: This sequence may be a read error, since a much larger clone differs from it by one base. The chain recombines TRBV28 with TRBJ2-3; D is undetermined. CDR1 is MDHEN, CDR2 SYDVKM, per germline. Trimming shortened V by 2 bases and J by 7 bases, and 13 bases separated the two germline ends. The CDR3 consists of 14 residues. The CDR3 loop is CASSLRPARNTQYF. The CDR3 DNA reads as TGTGCCAGCAGTTTACGACCAGCCAGGAATACGCAGTATTTT.

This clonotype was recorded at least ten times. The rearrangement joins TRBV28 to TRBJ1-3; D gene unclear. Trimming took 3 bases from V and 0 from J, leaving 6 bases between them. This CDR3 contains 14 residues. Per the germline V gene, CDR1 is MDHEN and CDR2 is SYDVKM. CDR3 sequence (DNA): TGTGCCAGCAGTTTTAGAAACTCTGGAAACACCATATATTTT. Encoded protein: CASSFRNSGNTIYF.

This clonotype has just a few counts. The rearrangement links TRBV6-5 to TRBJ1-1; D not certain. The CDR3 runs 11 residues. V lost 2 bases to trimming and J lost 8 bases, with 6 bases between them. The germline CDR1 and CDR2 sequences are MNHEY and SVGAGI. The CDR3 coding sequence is TGTGCCAGCAGTTACGGGGAGGAAGCTTTCTTT. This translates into CASSYGEEAFF.

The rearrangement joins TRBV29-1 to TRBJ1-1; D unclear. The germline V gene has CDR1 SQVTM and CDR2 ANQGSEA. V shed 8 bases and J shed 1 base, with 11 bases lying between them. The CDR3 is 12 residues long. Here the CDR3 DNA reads TGCAGCATCCGGCTTACGAACACTGAAGCTTTCTTT. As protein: CSIRLTNTEAFF.

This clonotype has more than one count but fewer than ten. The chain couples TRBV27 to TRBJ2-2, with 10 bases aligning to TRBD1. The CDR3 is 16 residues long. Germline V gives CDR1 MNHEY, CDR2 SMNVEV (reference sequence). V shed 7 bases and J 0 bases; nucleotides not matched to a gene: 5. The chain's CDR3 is CASTVGTGANTGELFF. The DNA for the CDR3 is TGTGCCAGCACCGTAGGGACAGGGGCGAACACCGGGGAGCTGTTTTTT.

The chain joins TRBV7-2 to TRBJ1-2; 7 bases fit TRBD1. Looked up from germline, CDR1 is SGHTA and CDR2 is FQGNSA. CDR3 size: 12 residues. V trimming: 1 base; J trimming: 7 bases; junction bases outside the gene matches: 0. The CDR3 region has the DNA TGTGCCAGCAGCTTAGACAGGGGTGGCTACACCTTC. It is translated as CASSLDRGGYTF.

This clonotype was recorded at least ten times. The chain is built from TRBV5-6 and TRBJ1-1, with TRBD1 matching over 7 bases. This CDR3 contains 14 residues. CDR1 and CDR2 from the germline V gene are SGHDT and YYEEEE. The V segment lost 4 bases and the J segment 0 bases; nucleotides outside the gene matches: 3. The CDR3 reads CASSPGQMNTEAFF. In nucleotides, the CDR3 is TGTGCCAGCAGCCCGGGACAGATGAACACTGAAGCTTTCTTT.

CDR3 in DNA: TGTGCCAGCGAAAGGGACAGGGGGCTGGGTACGCAGTATTTT. Protein: CASERDRGLGTQYF. The chain has TRBV28 and TRBJ2-3; 12 nucleotides align to TRBD1. J was trimmed by 8 bases and V by 8 bases; bases with no gene match: 8. Germline CDR1 reads MDHEN; CDR2 reads SYDVKM. The CDR3 is 14 residues long.

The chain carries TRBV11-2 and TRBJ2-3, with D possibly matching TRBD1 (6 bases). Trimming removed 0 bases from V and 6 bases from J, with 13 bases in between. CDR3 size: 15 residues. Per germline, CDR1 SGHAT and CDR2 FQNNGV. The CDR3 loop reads CASSLERGGLDTQYF. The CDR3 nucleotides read TGTGCCAGCAGCTTAGAACGAGGGGGTCTCGATACGCAGTATTTT.

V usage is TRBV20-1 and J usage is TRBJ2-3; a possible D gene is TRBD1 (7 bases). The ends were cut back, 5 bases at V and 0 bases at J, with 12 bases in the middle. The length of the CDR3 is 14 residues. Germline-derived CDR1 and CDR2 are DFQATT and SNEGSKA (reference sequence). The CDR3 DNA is TGCAGTGCTGCGGGACAGCCTAGCACAGATACGCAGTATTTT. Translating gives CSAAGQPSTDTQYF.

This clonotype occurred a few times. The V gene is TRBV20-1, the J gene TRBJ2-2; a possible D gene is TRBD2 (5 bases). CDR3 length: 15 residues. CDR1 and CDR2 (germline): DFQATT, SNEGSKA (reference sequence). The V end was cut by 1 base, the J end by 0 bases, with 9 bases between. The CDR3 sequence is CSARAADSNTGELFF. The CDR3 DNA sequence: TGCAGTGCTAGAGCGGCGGACTCGAACACCGGGGAGCTGTTTTTT.

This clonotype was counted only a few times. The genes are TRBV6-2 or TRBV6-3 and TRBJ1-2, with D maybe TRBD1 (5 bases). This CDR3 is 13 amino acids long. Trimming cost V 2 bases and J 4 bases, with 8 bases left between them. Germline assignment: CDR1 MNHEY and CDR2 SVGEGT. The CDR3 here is CASSYRDSYGYTF. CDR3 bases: TGTGCCAGCAGTTACCGGGACTCCTATGGCTACACCTTC.

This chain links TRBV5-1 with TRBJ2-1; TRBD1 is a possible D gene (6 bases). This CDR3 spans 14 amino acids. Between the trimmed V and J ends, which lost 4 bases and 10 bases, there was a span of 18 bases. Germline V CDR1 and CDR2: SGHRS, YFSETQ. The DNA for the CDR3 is TGCGCCAGCAGCGCCGTTAACAGGGTGAGCGAGCAGTTCTTC. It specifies CASSAVNRVSEQFF.

For the CDR3, the DNA is TGTGCCAGCAGCCCGGTCAGGGGGCTGAATGAGCAGTTCTTC. Translating it yields CASSPVRGLNEQFF. The chain links TRBV11-2 to TRBJ2-1, with TRBD1 matching over 8 bases. Per the germline V gene, CDR1 is SGHAT and CDR2 is FQNNGV. V trimming: 5 bases; J trimming: 7 bases; junction bases outside the gene matches: 7. CDR3 length: 14 amino acids.

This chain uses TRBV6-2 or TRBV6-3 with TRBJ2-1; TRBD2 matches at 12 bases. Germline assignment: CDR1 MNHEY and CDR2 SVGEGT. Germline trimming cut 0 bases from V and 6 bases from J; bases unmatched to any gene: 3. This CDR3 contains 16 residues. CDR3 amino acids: CASSYSLAGGRNEQFF. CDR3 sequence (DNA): TGTGCCAGCAGTTACTCACTAGCGGGAGGCCGCAATGAGCAGTTCTTC.

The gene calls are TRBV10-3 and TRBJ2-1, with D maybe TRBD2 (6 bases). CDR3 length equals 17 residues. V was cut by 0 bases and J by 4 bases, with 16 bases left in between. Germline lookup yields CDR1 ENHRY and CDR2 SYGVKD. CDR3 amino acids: CAISESNETRGYNEQFF. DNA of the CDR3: TGTGCCATCAGTGAGTCGAATGAGACTAGGGGTTACAATGAGCAGTTCTTC.

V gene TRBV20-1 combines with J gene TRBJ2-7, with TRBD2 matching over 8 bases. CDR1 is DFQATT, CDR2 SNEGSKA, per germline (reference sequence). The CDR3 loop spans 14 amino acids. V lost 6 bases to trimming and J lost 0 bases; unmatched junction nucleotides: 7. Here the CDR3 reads CSAHGRADSYEQYF. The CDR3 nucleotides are TGCAGTGCCCACGGGAGGGCCGACTCCTACGAGCAGTACTTC.

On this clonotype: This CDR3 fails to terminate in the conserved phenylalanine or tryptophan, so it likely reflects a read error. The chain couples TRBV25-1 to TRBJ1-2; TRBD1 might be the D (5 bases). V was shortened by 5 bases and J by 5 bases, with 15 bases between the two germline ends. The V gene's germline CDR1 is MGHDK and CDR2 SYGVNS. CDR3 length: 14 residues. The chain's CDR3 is CASSPPQDRYGYTL. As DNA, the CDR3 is TGTGCCAGCAGTCCCCCACAGGATCGATATGGCTACACCCTC.